Given below is one TCR beta chain in context. The data were taken from a study of blood T cell repertoires in COVID-19. At the level of the study: Samples taken during acute and convalescent COVID-19 were collected in the United States, Italy and Spain. Sources were T cells, B-cell-depleted T cells, or PBMCs; the material itself was cDNA or gDNA.

Original data processing: Estimates of nucleated cell counts were drawn from the amplification of reference gene primers. The repertoire was sequenced with immunoSEQ multiplex PCR; TCRdb's copy has only in-frame clones and lacks some. Clone size and the V and J calls come from that table; the DNA yielded D and trimming. This table has around 440,000 clones, approximately 88% appearing once. Seattle participants joined during active infection and were tracked over time. This CDR3 contains 16 residues. Losses at the gene ends were 4 bases for V and 2 bases for J; bases not matched to a gene: 6. Germline CDR1 SEHNR, CDR2 FQNEAQ (reference sequence).

Sequenced material: peripheral blood. The chain recombines TRBV7-9 with TRBJ2-3; 10 bases are shared with TRBD2. The receptor was isolated from a woman in her 50s with COVID-19, enrolled during active disease. For the CDR3, the DNA is TGTGCCAGCAGCTCCCGGACTAGCGGAGACACAGATACGCAGTATTTT. Amino acid sequence: CASSSRTSGDTDTQYF. Filled out from reference TRBV7-9 and TRBJ2-3, the complete variable domain reads DTGVSQNPRHKITKRGQNVTFRCDPISEHNRLYWYRQTLGQGPEFLTYFQNEAQLEKSRLLSDRFSAERPKGSFSTLEIQRTEQGDSAMYLCASSSRTSGDTDTQYFGPGTRLTVL.